Reported below is one T cell receptor beta chain. What it recognizes is unknown. This same CDR3 is encoded by further DNA sequences in the sample. These data come from a study of shared clonotypes between healthy human individuals. Notes on the study in general: Investigators expected sequencing depth to affect clonotype sharing among donors. Tissues were not sampled, only blood, and their repertoires likely differ.

Trimming pared 0 bases from V and 10 bases from J, leaving 5 bases between. The length of the CDR3 is 11 residues. The germline CDR1 and CDR2 sequences are SGHNT and YYREEE (reference sequence). The naive CD8 subset, CD45RO-negative cells positively selected for CCR7, excluded terminally differentiated effector memory CD45RA+ cells. The donor cohort consisted entirely of Caucasian adults residing in Nashville, Tennessee. Sorted subsets were amplified in replicate PCRs using around 220 ng DNA, roughly 30,000 T cell genomes. The repertoire was sequenced with immunoSEQ multiplex PCR; TCRdb's copy has only in-frame clones and lacks some. The profile shows approximately 720,000 clones, roughly 94% of them singletons.

The rearrangement joins TRBV5-4 to TRBJ2-1; D is undetermined. What was sequenced was naive CD8+ T cells sorted from blood. The TCR sequence derives from a man aged 25-45 years in good health. The CDR3 nucleotides read TGTGCCAGCAGCTTGGGTGGAGAGCAGTTCTTC. It is translated as CASSLGGEQFF.